This TCR beta chain was recovered during a study of T cells in Graves' hyperthyroidism and ophthalmopathy. V was cut by 5 bases and J by 4 bases, with 17 bases left in between. The length of the CDR3 is 15 residues. This clonotype was counted many times. RNA transcripts yielded amplified TCR beta CDR3 regions. The TCR CDR3 first-round RT-PCR relied on the HTBI primer set. TCRdb used MiXCR to reprocess the multiplex PCR reads, holding one entry per CDR3 protein. The sample lists under 550,000 distinct CDR3 sequences, about 20% seen once, with about half in the top ten. The source is a man aged 40-49 years with Graves' ophthalmopathy. The V gene is TRBV12-3 or TRBV12-4, the J gene TRBJ1-1; the D gene is possibly TRBD1 (5 bases). Input material: blood. This CDR3 reads CASSLRYQGRTEAFF. CDR3 bases: TGTGCCAGCAGTCTAAGATACCAGGGCCGCACTGAAGCTTTCTTT.